The 26 T cell receptor beta chains below were found in one sample sequenced in a study of human T cells and chemical hapten exposure. Time point reported: pre-sensitization, week 0. The sample's treatment: therapeutic diphenylcyclopropenone sensitization with weekly scalp DPC. TCRdb fed the RACE reads into MiXCR, producing one record per CDR3 protein. Counted here are about 98,000 distinct CDR3 sequences, 10% to 13% occurring once; the ten biggest clones make up about 3.1%. The sequencing used whole blood, collected in connection with sensitization to the hapten diphenylcyclopropenone (DPC). These receptors originate from a woman aged 60-75 years with alopecia areata. Some clones in this sample may be carry-over from other donors' samples.

This clonotype occurred a few times. The chain combines TRBV10-1 with TRBJ2-1; 14 positions match TRBD2. V was clipped by 0 bases and J by 14 bases; unmatched bases: 6. CDR1 is WNHNN, CDR2 SYGVQD, per germline (reference sequence). CDR3 size: 15 residues. For the CDR3, the DNA is TGCGCCAGCAGTGAGTCCGGACTAGCGGGGGGTAAGAAGTTCTTC. Protein product: CASSESGLAGGKKFF.

At least ten counts were recorded for this clonotype. This chain links TRBV3-1 with TRBJ2-7; D uncertain. V was clipped by 0 bases and J by 12 bases, with 15 bases between them. The CDR3 is 13 residues long. Germline-derived CDR1 and CDR2 are LGHDT and YNNKEL (reference sequence). The CDR3: CASSQDRGATPYF. Here the CDR3 DNA reads TGTGCCAGCAGCCAAGATCGAGGAGCGACACCGTACTTC.

This clonotype was observed at least ten times. The CDR3 coding sequence is TGCAGTGCTAGGAGAATAGGAGACAGGCAAGAGACCCAGTACTTC. Protein sequence: CSARRIGDRQETQYF. This chain uses TRBV20-1 with TRBJ2-5, with a tentative D call TRBD1 (6 bases). CDR3 length: 15 residues. Trimming shortened V by 3 bases and J by 2 bases, and 16 bases separated the two germline ends. The V gene's germline CDR1 is DFQATT and CDR2 SNEGSKA (reference sequence).

Many counts were recorded for this clonotype. V usage is TRBV20-1 and J usage is TRBJ1-6; D perhaps matches TRBD1 (6 bases). V was clipped by 6 bases and J by 0 bases, with 12 bases between them. Germline V gene lookup returns CDR1 DFQATT and CDR2 SNEGSKA (reference sequence). This CDR3 spans 15 amino acids. CDR3 in amino acids: CSATTGSSYNSPLHF. CDR3 DNA: TGCAGTGCAACTACAGGGAGCTCCTATAATTCACCCCTCCACTTT.

This clonotype was recorded at least ten times. V and J are TRBV7-2 and TRBJ1-6; D possibly corresponds to TRBD1 (5 bases). V gave up 5 bases and J gave up 1 base, with 9 bases separating them. CDR1 is SGHTA, CDR2 FQGNSA, per germline. CDR3 length: 15 amino acids. The CDR3 sequence: CASSPSGSYNSPLHF. DNA of the CDR3: TGTGCCAGCAGCCCATCAGGGTCCTATAATTCACCCCTCCACTTT.

The chain has TRBV11-2 and TRBJ2-1, with D perhaps matching TRBD1 or TRBD2 (6 bases each). CDR3 length: 16 amino acids. CDR1 is SGHAT and CDR2 is FQNNGV in the germline V gene. Trimming left V 5 bases short and J 4 bases short, with 18 bases between. The CDR3 DNA reads as TGTGCCAGCAGCCCCCCGGGTGGGGGGCAGTACAATGAGCAGTTCTTC. This encodes CASSPPGGGQYNEQFF.

This clonotype was detected only a few times. V and J are TRBV20-1 and TRBJ2-1; unclear D gene. Germline assignment: CDR1 DFQATT and CDR2 SNEGSKA (reference sequence). The CDR3 is 11 amino acids. V lost 3 bases, J lost 8 bases, and 8 bases lay in between. In DNA, the CDR3 is TGCAGTGCTAGCCGGCTCGATGAGCAGTTCTTC. Protein: CSASRLDEQFF.

The chain employs TRBV2 and TRBJ1-2, with unresolved D. The length of the CDR3 is 13 residues. The germline CDR1 and CDR2 sequences are SNHLY and FYNNEI. The ends were cut back, 3 bases at V and 5 bases at J, with 10 bases in the middle. CDR3 sequence reads: CASSERTPYGYTF. The CDR3 region has the DNA TGTGCCAGCAGTGAGCGGACCCCTTATGGCTACACCTTC.

This chain uses TRBV12-3 or TRBV12-4 with TRBJ2-7; 9 positions match TRBD1. V trimming: 3 bases; J trimming: 3 bases; junction bases outside the gene matches: 6. The CDR3 contains 15 residues. This CDR3 reads CASSLAAGQGYEQYF. CDR3 DNA sequence: TGTGCCAGCAGTTTGGCGGCGGGACAGGGCTACGAGCAGTACTTC.

The chain employs TRBV29-1 and TRBJ2-3; a possible D gene is TRBD2 (5 bases). Trimming took off 1 base at V and 2 bases at J, with 13 bases between the two ends. The CDR3 spans 15 residues. Germline V gene sequence: CDR1 SQVTM, CDR2 ANQGSEA. CDR3 sequence: CSVEAIEGATDTQYF. CDR3 DNA sequence: TGCAGCGTTGAAGCGATTGAGGGAGCCACAGATACGCAGTATTTT.

This rearrangement joins TRBV12-3 or TRBV12-4 to TRBJ2-3, with D perhaps matching TRBD1 (8 bases). V shed 6 bases and J shed 0 bases, with 13 bases lying between them. The CDR3 consists of 15 residues. CDR3 region: CASRGGTGSTDTQYF. The CDR3 nucleotides are TGTGCCAGCAGGGGGGGGACAGGAAGCACAGATACGCAGTATTTT.

On this clonotype itself: One end of the junction fails to match germline, which may point to a read error. V usage is TRBV7-7 and J usage is TRBJ2-7, with D perhaps TRBD2 (7 bases). Germline V lookup: CDR1 SSHAT, CDR2 FNYEAQ (reference sequence). The CDR3 runs 14 residues. CDR3 DNA: TGTGCTAGCAGCCCCGGGGAGGGGGCCTACGAGCAGTACTTC. Translated, it gives CASSPGEGAYEQYF.

The V and J genes are TRBV20-1 and TRBJ2-7; tentative D call: TRBD1 (6 bases). Looked up from germline, CDR1 is DFQATT and CDR2 is SNEGSKA (reference sequence). The V and J ends lost 6 bases and 4 bases respectively, with 13 bases between them. The CDR3 length is 12 residues. CDR3 protein: CSATIQGYEQYF. CDR3 DNA: TGCAGTGCGACTATACAGGGTTACGAGCAGTACTTC.

This clonotype showed up just a few times. This chain uses TRBV24-1 with TRBJ2-3, with D possibly matching TRBD1 (6 bases). Germline CDR1 reads KGHDR; CDR2 reads SFDVKD. The CDR3 runs 13 residues. V lost 4 bases and J lost 6, with 10 bases in between. The CDR3 protein is CATSDPGQDTQYF. CDR3 coding DNA: TGTGCCACCAGTGACCCCGGACAGGATACGCAGTATTTT.

The sample holds a few counts of this clonotype. The chain joins TRBV10-2 to TRBJ2-1; D not resolved. The V gene lost 5 bases and the J gene lost 1 base, with 18 bases spanning the gap. The CDR3 sequence is 17 residues long. The germline gives CDR1 WSHSY, CDR2 SAAADI. The CDR3: CASSYPAGSPSYNEQFF. The CDR3 region has the DNA TGCGCCAGCAGTTACCCTGCTGGTTCTCCTTCCTACAATGAGCAGTTCTTC.

A few counts support this clonotype. The chain uses TRBV5-4 and TRBJ2-5; 13 nucleotides match TRBD2. The length of the CDR3 is 15 residues. The V segment lost 4 bases and the J segment 5 bases; nucleotides outside the gene matches: 5. Germline lookup yields CDR1 SGHNT and CDR2 YYREEE (reference sequence). In nucleotides, the CDR3 is TGTGCCAGCAGCGTGACTAGCGGGGGGCCGGAGACCCAGTACTTC. Amino acid sequence: CASSVTSGGPETQYF.

This clonotype was seen many times. The chain is built from TRBV7-9 and TRBJ2-4; D is perhaps TRBD1 or TRBD2 (5 bases each). CDR1 and CDR2 from the germline V gene are SEHNR and FQNEAQ (reference sequence). The V and J ends lost 5 bases and 6 bases respectively, with 26 bases between them. The CDR3 extends over 18 amino acids. The CDR3 here is CASSHGSTGTYSPNIQYF. The CDR3, as DNA: TGTGCCAGCAGCCACGGGTCCACGGGGACCTATTCTCCAAACATTCAGTACTTC.

The sample holds many counts of this clonotype. The CDR3 DNA is TGTGCCAGCAGTTCGCCGACAGGGGAACAAGAGACCCAGTACTTC. It codes for CASSSPTGEQETQYF. The chain recombines TRBV27 with TRBJ2-5; 8 bases are shared with TRBD1. Per the germline V gene, CDR1 is MNHEY and CDR2 is SMNVEV (reference sequence). This CDR3 comprises 15 residues. The V gene end was trimmed by 4 bases and the J gene end by 2 bases; junction bases not matched to a gene: 6.

This clonotype was detected many times. The chain has TRBV7-9 and TRBJ1-6, with 7 bases fitting TRBD1. CDR3 length: 18 residues. The V segment lost 5 bases and the J segment 0 bases; nucleotides outside the gene matches: 10. The V gene's germline CDR1 is SEHNR and CDR2 FQNEAQ (reference sequence). CDR3 nucleotide sequence: TGTGCCAGCAGCCTAGAGGGGGCGCGGGGCTCCTATAATTCACCCCTCCACTTT. The encoded protein is CASSLEGARGSYNSPLHF.

This clonotype occurred many times. The rearrangement uses TRBV23-1 and TRBJ1-5; perhaps TRBD1 as D (5 bases). TRBV23-1 is identified as an open reading frame with a role that is uncertain. The ends were cut back, 3 bases at V and 0 bases at J, with 15 bases in the middle. This CDR3 spans 17 amino acids. The DNA of the CDR3 is TGCGCCAGCAGTCAGGGTAGGGGAAAGGATAGCAATCAGCCCCAGCATTTT. Translating gives CASSQGRGKDSNQPQHF.

The genes are TRBV29-1 and TRBJ2-5; maybe TRBD2 (6 bases). The CDR3 is 12 amino acids. CDR1 and CDR2 from the germline V gene are SQVTM and ANQGSEA. V shed 5 bases and J shed 1 base, with 8 bases lying between them. CDR3: CSVRRVQETQYF. CDR3 coding DNA: TGCAGCGTTCGGAGGGTCCAAGAGACCCAGTACTTC.

This clonotype was picked up a small number of times. This chain connects TRBV2 to TRBJ2-6; perhaps D is TRBD1 or TRBD2 (5 bases each). The germline V gene encodes CDR1 SNHLY and CDR2 FYNNEI. V lost 3 bases to trimming and J lost 0 bases, with 9 bases between them. CDR3 size: 16 residues. CDR3 protein: CASSEGRRSGANVLTF. CDR3 bases: TGTGCCAGCAGTGAGGGACGGCGCTCTGGGGCCAACGTCCTGACTTTC.

The chain combines TRBV7-2 with TRBJ2-7; 10 bases fit TRBD2. Losses at the gene ends were 5 bases for V and 0 bases for J; bases not matched to a gene: 4. Germline V CDR1 and CDR2: SGHTA, FQGNSA. The CDR3 is 15 residues long. In DNA form, the CDR3 reads TGTGCCAGCAGCGAAAGCGGGGGGGCCTCCTACGAGCAGTACTTC. The encoded protein is CASSESGGASYEQYF.

A note on this clonotype: An end of the junction does not agree with germline; a read error may underlie this. This chain uses TRBV2 with TRBJ2-3, with TRBD2 identical over 7 bases. The CDR3 has 18 amino acids. Germline loops: CDR1 SNHLY, CDR2 FYNNEI. CDR3 in amino acids: CASYNWFGMGGSTDTQCF. CDR3 DNA: TGTGCCAGCTATAATTGGTTTGGGATGGGGGGGTCTACAGATACGCAGTGTTTT. The entire variable domain, with the rest obtained from reference TRBV2 and TRBJ2-3, is as follows: EPEVTQTPSHQVTQMGQEVILRCVPISNHLYFYWYRQILGQKVEFLVSFYNNEISEKSEIFDDQFSVERPDGSNFTLKIRSTKLEDSAMYFCASYNWFGMGGSTDTQCFGPGTRLTVL.

There are many counts of this clonotype. The chain uses TRBV6-5 and TRBJ1-2; D not certain. CDR1 and CDR2 from the germline V gene are MNHEY and SVGAGI. CDR3 length: 14 amino acids. V was trimmed by 6 bases and J by 4 bases, leaving 15 bases between them. Written as DNA, the CDR3 is TGTGCCAGCAGCCTCCGTAGGGCCGGCTATGGCTACACCTTC. Protein product: CASSLRRAGYGYTF.

The rearrangement uses TRBV5-4 and TRBJ1-4; tentatively, D is TRBD1 (6 bases). V lost 7 bases, J lost 4 bases, and 17 bases lay in between. CDR3 length: 15 residues. Per the germline V gene, CDR1 is SGHNT and CDR2 is YYREEE (reference sequence). The DNA for the CDR3 is TGTGCCAGCTCCATCACCGGGACAAGTAATGAAAAACTGTTTTTT. This encodes CASSITGTSNEKLFF.